The sequence of this T cell receptor (beta chain) was determined in a study of T cell responses to AZD1222 COVID-19 vaccine. As for the study in general: The study pooled second doses at about 4 or about 12 weeks. Study conclusions and caveats: Vaccination with two AZD1222 doses was followed by a rise in Spike-specific TCR breadth and depth. The study found vaccine-associated CD4 TCRs spanning spike, dominant at 160-218 and 743-854.

In the case of this clone: As yet, its antigen is unknown.

Some clones are missing from TCRdb's copy, which holds only in-frame ones; the method was immunoSEQ multiplex PCR. The repertoire holds approximately 170,000 clones, with roughly 92% as singletons. The CDR3 is made up of 14 amino acids. Germline loops: CDR1 MDHEN, CDR2 SYDVKM. V gave up 4 bases and J gave up 7 bases, with 16 bases separating them. The sample was peripheral blood, taken on day 0 of AZD1222 vaccination. The source is an adult in good health. The gene calls are TRBV28 and TRBJ1-2; TRBD1 might be the D (5 bases). The CDR3, as DNA: TGTGCCAGCAGTTCAGGAGGGGAGGCTAGTGGCTACACCTTC. Translating it yields CASSSGGEASGYTF.